This section outlines one T cell receptor (beta chain) sequence together with its context. As handled by the study authors: Amplification of reference gene primers provided the estimated nucleated cell counts. This table comes from immunoSEQ multiplex PCR, and its TCRdb copy is limited to in-frame clones, with some not included. Clone size and the V and J calls come from that table; the DNA yielded D and trimming. The profile shows about 250,000 clones, 86% of them singletons. The data belong to a study of blood T cell repertoires in COVID-19. Study-wide context: Collection of acute and convalescent COVID-19 samples took place in the United States, Italy and Spain. Nucleic acid was either cDNA or gDNA, and it came from T cells, B-cell-depleted T cells, or PBMCs.

The source of this sequence is a woman aged 25 to 45 with active or convalescent COVID-19. The specimen sequenced was peripheral blood.

The CDR3 spells CASSYGTGVVGDIQYF. In DNA form, the CDR3 reads TGCGCCAGCAGCTACGGGACAGGGGTTGTCGGGGACATTCAGTACTTC. V usage is TRBV5-1 and J usage is TRBJ2-4, with 10 bases fitting TRBD1. The CDR3 contains 16 residues. Germline V gives CDR1 SGHRS, CDR2 YFSETQ. Trimming cost V 3 bases and J 8 bases; bases outside gene matches: 11.